This TCR beta chain was captured by sequencing in a study of shared clonotypes between healthy human individuals. About the research overall: The study enrolled two women and three men aged 18 to 49. The study used three CD4 naive, three CD4 memory, two CD8 naive and one CD8 memory plate per donor.

Repertoires were generated with immunoSEQ multiplex PCR, while TCRdb's copy carries only in-frame clones and drops some. The sample contains approximately 2.5 million clones, more than 90% of which appear only once. CD4+ cells were split into CD45RA+ naive and CD45RA-negative memory subsets. The sequenced material came from naive CD4+ T cells sorted from blood. Stated subset: CD45RA+ positively selected. The clonotype comes from a man aged 18 to 29 in good health.

The CDR3 loop is CASSVGPFSSQGRAYNEQFF. The CDR3 DNA sequence: TGTGCCAGCAGCGTAGGGCCGTTCTCCTCTCAGGGGAGGGCCTACAATGAGCAGTTCTTC. The V gene is TRBV9, the J gene TRBJ2-1; D may be TRBD2 (7 bases). The germline V and J ends were trimmed by 0 bases and 2 bases, with 24 bases remaining between them. CDR3 length: 20 amino acids. Looked up from germline, CDR1 is SGDLS and CDR2 is YYNGEE. The full variable domain, with the rest looked up from reference TRBV9 and TRBJ2-1, is DSGVTQTPKHLITATGQRVTLRCSPRSGDLSVYWYQQSLDQGLQFLIQYYNGEERAKGNILERFSAQQFPDLHSELNLSSLELGDSALYFCASSVGPFSSQGRAYNEQFFGPGTRLTVL.